This T cell receptor (beta chain) was recovered during a study of cytomegalovirus exposure and HLA in healthy donors. Turning to the study itself: Roughly 180 million T cells yielded more than 95 million unique TCR beta sequences, as an earlier analysis found.

Findings and caveats of the study: Researchers had no immune exposure information except CMV serostatus available. An analysis that was carried out later associated fewer than 20,000 TCR beta sequences with HLA alleles at 0.05 false discovery rate.

The PCR had 60 Vbeta and 13 Jbeta primers. The assay was immunoSEQ multiplex PCR, and TCRdb's table has in-frame clones only and misses some. The data contain about 180,000 clones, about 78% of them singletons. At sampling all donors were nominally healthy, likely with unrecorded immune exposures. This clone has only one observation. No antigen is known for it. Trimming removed 7 bases from V and 4 bases from J; junction bases left unmatched: 10. The CDR3 sequence is 15 residues long. Per germline, CDR1 GTSNPN and CDR2 SVGIG (reference sequence). The sequence was collected from a woman aged 45-65 years in good health and CMV-seropositive. The J gene is TRBJ2-2, the V gene TRBV30, with 9 bases lining up with TRBD2. Sequencing was done on a sample of PBMCs. The CDR3 sequence: CASPRRGGSTGELFF. The CDR3 DNA reads TGTGCCTCACCAAGGCGGGGGGGCAGCACCGGGGAGCTGTTTTTT.